This T cell receptor beta chain emerged from a study of T cells after yellow fever vaccination. For the study at large: It was SMART-Seq v4 Ultra Low Input that prepared the fractions with low cell numbers. Findings and caveats of the study: Among primary-vaccination clones, most reappeared after the booster, at about 95% for CD4 and 85% to 90% for CD8.

This clonotype turned up a few times. Its antigen is not known. Trimming removed 4 bases from V and 5 bases from J; junction bases left unmatched: 12. The CDR3 is 18 amino acids. Germline V gene lookup returns CDR1 MGHRA and CDR2 YSYEKL. TCRdb passed the 5' RACE reads through MiXCR, listing each CDR3 protein once. The table shows about 130,000 distinct CDR3 sequences, with almost 9% occurring only once. The sample consisted of CD8+ T cells sorted from PBMCs, taken on the day of the yellow fever booster vaccination. This chain links TRBV4-1 with TRBJ2-3; TRBD2 agrees at 13 bases. This TCR derives from a man younger than 35 who received the YFV17D yellow fever vaccine. The DNA for the CDR3 is TGCGCCAGCAGCCCCGAGTCCGGGACTAGCGGGACGTTAGATACGCAGTATTTT. It encodes CASSPESGTSGTLDTQYF.